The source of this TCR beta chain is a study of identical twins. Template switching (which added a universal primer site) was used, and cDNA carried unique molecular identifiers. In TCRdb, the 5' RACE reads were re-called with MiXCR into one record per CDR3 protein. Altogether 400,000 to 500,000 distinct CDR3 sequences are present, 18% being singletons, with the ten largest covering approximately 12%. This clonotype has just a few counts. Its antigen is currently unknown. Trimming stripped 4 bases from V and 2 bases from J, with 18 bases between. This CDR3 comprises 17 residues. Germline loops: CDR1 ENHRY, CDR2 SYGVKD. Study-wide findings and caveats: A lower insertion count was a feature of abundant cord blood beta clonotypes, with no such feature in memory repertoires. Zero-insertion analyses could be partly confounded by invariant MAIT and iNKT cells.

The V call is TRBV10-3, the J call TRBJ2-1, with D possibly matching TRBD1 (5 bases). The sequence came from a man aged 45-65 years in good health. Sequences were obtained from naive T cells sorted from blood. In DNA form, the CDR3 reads TGTGCCATCAGTGCTCTTAATACAGGAATTCCCTACAATGAGCAGTTCTTC. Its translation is CAISALNTGIPYNEQFF.